These 6 T cell receptor beta chains were sequenced from one sample in a study of glioma-infiltrating T cells after dendritic cell vaccination. The assay was immunoSEQ multiplex PCR, and TCRdb's table has in-frame clones only and misses some. The table lists tens of thousands of clones, about 83% of them singletons, with less than 3% in the top ten. Sample: blood, taken before dendritic cell vaccination. The receptors stem from a human donor with glioblastoma.

In its sample, this clone was seen a few times. The chain carries TRBV7-3 and TRBJ2-1; 10 nucleotides match TRBD2. This CDR3 is 13 amino acids long. Germline CDR1 reads SGHTA; CDR2 reads FQGTGA. Trimming removed 9 bases from V and 5 bases from J; junction bases left unmatched: 4. CDR3 in amino acids: CARASGSHNEQFF. CDR3 sequence (DNA): TGTGCCAGAGCTAGCGGGAGTCACAATGAGCAGTTCTTC. Combining the CDR3 with reference TRBV7-3 and TRBJ2-1 gives the whole variable domain GAGVSQTPSNKVTEKGKYVELRCDPISGHTALYWYRQSLGQGPEFLIYFQGTGAADDSGLPNDRFFAVRPEGSVSTLKIQRTERGDSAVYLCARASGSHNEQFFGPGTRLTVL.

This clone appeared a single time. The chain is built from TRBV28 and TRBJ2-3, with D possibly TRBD2 on 6 matching bases. V lost 6 bases to trimming and J lost 5 bases, with 6 bases between them. The CDR3 is 11 residues long. Germline-derived CDR1 and CDR2 are MDHEN and SYDVKM. This CDR3 reads CASSGGDTQYF. The CDR3 DNA is TGTGCCAGCAGCGGGGGAGATACGCAGTATTTT.

The chain employs TRBV5-1 and TRBJ2-2, with TRBD2 as a possible D gene (6 bases). The CDR3 contains 14 residues. The germline V gene encodes CDR1 SGHRS and CDR2 YFSETQ. Trimming removed 6 bases at V and 2 bases at J, with 11 bases between. CDR3 in DNA: TGCGCCAGCAATTCGGGGGTTAACACCGGGGAGCTGTTTTTT. This gives the protein CASNSGVNTGELFF.

V usage is TRBV7-3 and J usage is TRBJ1-3; a weak D match, TRBD1 (5 bases). Germline CDR1 SGHTA, CDR2 FQGTGA. The CDR3 is 15 amino acids. Trimming cost V 8 bases and J 1 base, with 15 bases left between them. The CDR3 DNA is TGTGCCAGCTCTCCTTCGGGGGGGTCTGGAAACACCATATATTTT. Translating gives CASSPSGGSGNTIYF.

The V and J genes are TRBV10-1 and TRBJ2-3; the match to TRBD2 covers 8 bases. The length of the CDR3 is 13 residues. The germline CDR1 and CDR2 sequences are WNHNN and SYGVQD (reference sequence). Trimming cost V 8 bases and J 2 bases; bases outside gene matches: 3. The CDR3 loop is CASQRGNTDTQYF. The CDR3 nucleotides read TGCGCCAGCCAGCGGGGGAACACAGATACGCAGTATTTT.

The chain couples TRBV10-3 to TRBJ2-1, with 11 bases identical to TRBD1. The CDR3 is 17 residues long. V shed 6 bases and J 0 bases; nucleotides not matched to a gene: 7. The germline CDR1 and CDR2 sequences are ENHRY and SYGVKD. This CDR3 is CAIRGQGASSSYNEQFF. The CDR3 nucleotides are TGTGCCATCAGAGGACAGGGGGCCTCGAGCTCCTACAATGAGCAGTTCTTC.